This TCR beta chain was identified during a study of control samples from healthy donors and cancer patients. Repertoires were generated with immunoSEQ multiplex PCR, while TCRdb's copy carries only in-frame clones and drops some. The sample consists of approximately 120,000 clones, around 86% of them appearing once. The CDR3 has 14 residues. CDR1 KGHSH and CDR2 LQKENI come from the germline V gene. V was clipped by 3 bases and J by 3 bases, with 12 bases between them. The sequence was collected from a man between 40 and 49 years old in good health. The gene calls are TRBV18 and TRBJ2-7, with D possibly TRBD1 on 5 matching bases. The sample comprised blood. The CDR3 region is CASSPTVEYYEQYF. The CDR3 nucleotides read TGTGCCAGCTCACCGACAGTAGAATACTACGAGCAGTACTTC. Full variable domain (remainder filled in from reference TRBV18 and TRBJ2-7): NAGVMQNPRHLVRRRGQEARLRCSPMKGHSHVYWYRQLPEEGLKFMVYLQKENIIDESGMPKERFSAEFPKEGPSILRIQQVVRGDSAAYFCASSPTVEYYEQYFGPGTRLTVT.